This T cell receptor (beta chain) comes out of a study of T-cell memory formation after mild COVID-19. Study details: Across donors, TCR clusters were largely donor specific.

With regard to this clonotype: Its antigen is undetermined.

cDNA libraries for TCR alpha and TCR beta, carrying sample barcodes and UMIs, came from 5'RACE with constant-segment primers. TCRdb recomputed calls from the 5' RACE reads with MiXCR, one row per CDR3 protein. The table shows fewer than 250,000 distinct CDR3 sequences, with 27% occurring only once. General study results and limits: There was no confirmation that second-wave clones peaking on day 37 were SARS-CoV-2 specific. Shrinking CD4+ clones were chiefly CM and EM; CD8+ ones were chiefly EMRA.

With 3 bases clipped from V and 7 bases from J, the junction kept 5 bases outside the gene matches. The CDR3 length is 15 residues. Germline CDR1 DFQATT, CDR2 SNEGSKA (reference sequence). The source of this sequence is an adult woman who had mild COVID-19 (a few samples of this study predate the infection). Cell type and time point are not known. Sequencing was carried out using PBMCs or a T cell subset sorted from them (not recorded which). This chain joins TRBV20-1 and TRBJ2-3; 15 bases are a match to TRBD2. The CDR3 nucleotides read TGCAGTGCTAGTGACGGACTAGCGGGGGGGTATACGCAGTATTTT. Translation gives CSASDGLAGGYTQYF.